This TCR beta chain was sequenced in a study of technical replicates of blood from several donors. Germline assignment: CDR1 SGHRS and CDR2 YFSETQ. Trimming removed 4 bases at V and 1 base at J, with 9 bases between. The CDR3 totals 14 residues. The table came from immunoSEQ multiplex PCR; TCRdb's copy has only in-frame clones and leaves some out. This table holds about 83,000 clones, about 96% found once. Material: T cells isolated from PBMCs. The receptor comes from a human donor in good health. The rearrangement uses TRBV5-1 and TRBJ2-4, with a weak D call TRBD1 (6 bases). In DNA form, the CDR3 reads TGCGCCAGCAGCCCCCAGGGGGCCAAAAACATTCAGTACTTC. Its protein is CASSPQGAKNIQYF.